This paragraph reports one TCR beta chain. Its antigen remains unidentified. It was cDNA, reverse transcribed from extracted RNA, that served as the sequencing template. Clones were sequenced by immunoSEQ multiplex PCR, and TCRdb holds only the in-frame ones, with some missing. The sample comprises approximately 190,000 clones, nearly 60% of which are singletons, and 5.5% to 6% rests with the top ten. The sample comes from a study of CD8+ T cells in alopecia areata. The wider study: People stayed on tofacitinib for 6 to 18 months, then stopped the drug for 6 months. Study observations and caveats: For lesional scalp, especially alopecia totalis/universalis, clonality was higher than in normal scalp.

Described treatment: oral pan-JAK inhibitor, 5-10 mg twice daily. This clonotype was sampled from a human donor with alopecia areata. The sequenced sample was CD4+ T cells sorted from blood, obtained at week 24, from a patient treated with tofacitinib.

The CDR3 sequence: CASSQDSPYEQYF. CDR3 in DNA: TGTGCCAGCAGCCAGGACAGTCCCTACGAGCAGTACTTC. The chain has TRBV14 and TRBJ2-7; weak D call: TRBD1 (6 bases). The CDR3 runs to 13 residues. V lost 3 bases and J lost 2, with 8 bases in between. Looked up from germline, CDR1 is SGHDN and CDR2 is FVKESK.